This T cell receptor beta chain was profiled in a study of shared T cell receptors in the human thymus (dated by TCRdb to 2020 to 2023). Some background on the complete study: The study examined how self-reactive, shared T-cell receptor alpha chains are generated in the human thymus.

From its cysteine to its phenylalanine, the CDR3 spans 14 amino acids. The DNA shown is the 42-base CDR3, in frame from base 1. After removal of 4 bases from V and 6 bases from J, the junction retains 9 bases not matched to a gene. Looking up the germline V gene yields CDR1 SGHDN and CDR2 FVKESK. Receptor libraries were prepared by the immunoSEQ multiplex PCR assay. TCRdb's version of the immuneACCESS table is confined to in-frame rearrangements and falls short of the full clone set. An unresolved V gene accounts for under half of the shortfall where checked; the remainder is of unknown origin. For this sample the table gives hundreds of thousands of clones, of which about 84% were detected only once. The top ten clones comprise about 0.014% of the sample. This clone was seen a handful of times. Its recognized antigen is unknown. Nothing much larger sits one base from this clone, and base qualities are not available.

The data were also submitted as part of a second study, on human thymus T cells. From that second study: The donors were immunologically healthy infants in Finland who had open corrective cardiac surgery for congenital heart defects. Thymus tissue was collected as surgical resects that were removed during corrective cardiac surgery. V and J gene segment usage appeared biased in both thymic and peripheral blood repertoires. The related research found that thymic TCR repertoires overlapped highly between unrelated individuals. The study described the TCR alpha and beta repertoires in eight or nine infant thymus samples and a few matching peripheral blood samples. Donor ages ranged from about 6 to 250 days, and the cohort comprised 5 to 7 male and two female infants. Thymocytes were mechanically released from the tissue and were stored as pellets of about 9-33 million cells at -70 degrees C. A QIAsymphony instrument was used to extract genomic DNA from frozen cell pellets. TCRB and TCRAD loci were amplified from a standardized quantity of quality-controlled genomic DNA using the immunoSEQ multiplex PCR assay. Amplicons spanned the V(D)J region at a length sufficient to cover the CDR3 and identify V and J genes. Amplicon sequencing was performed on an Illumina platform through the commercial immunoSEQ service. Corrections for primer bias and sequencing errors followed previously described methods, while TCRAD and TCRB definitions were based on the IMGT database. immunoSEQ Analyzer 3.0 and VDJTools were used for repertoire analysis, which covered basic statistics, V/J segment usage, diversity estimates, rarefaction and pairwise overlap. Diversity was estimated with Chao1, ChaoE, Efron-Thisted, Shannon and inverse Simpson indices, and also on datasets down-sampled to the smallest sample. Repertoire overlap was assessed by strict matching of CDR3 nucleotide sequence, V gene and J gene, and clustering was done by Jaccard-based multidimensional scaling. On average, thymus samples gave roughly 740,000 unique TCRB clonotypes, whereas blood samples gave about 92,000.

The receptor was isolated from a boy younger than two with a congenital heart defect. Donor details come from another sample of the same person, matched by shared clones. The chain links TRBV14 with TRBJ2-7; TRBD1 agrees with 7 junctional bases. Input material: thymocytes. The DNA sequence is given as TGTGCCAGCAGCCGGACAGGAAGGGAGAGCGAGCAGTACTTC. Its protein reads: CASSRTGRESEQYF.